The 28 T cell receptor beta chains reported below all come from one sample, sequenced in a study of early T cells in non-severe SARS-CoV-2 infection. TCRdb ran MiXCR on the 5' RACE reads and lists one entry per CDR3 protein. The table records more than 20,000 distinct CDR3 sequences, about 5.5% of them present only once. Sequencing was done on a sample of whole blood. The receptor source for this set is an adult who was a healthcare worker with PCR-confirmed SARS-CoV-2 infection or an uninfected control (not recorded which).

This clonotype was detected many times. The rearrangement uses TRBV11-2 and TRBJ2-7, with D maybe TRBD2 (5 bases). Between the trimmed V and J ends, which lost 2 bases and 9 bases, there was a span of 17 bases. This CDR3 has 14 amino acids. Germline V gene lookup returns CDR1 SGHAT and CDR2 FQNNGV. The CDR3 reads CASSLLATPRWQYF. In nucleotides, the CDR3 is TGTGCCAGCAGCTTACTAGCAACACCTCGGTGGCAGTACTTC. Supplemented by reference TRBV11-2 and TRBJ2-7, the full variable domain reads EAGVAQSPRYKIIEKRQSVAFWCNPISGHATLYWYQQILGQGPKLLIQFQNNGVVDDSQLPKDRFSAERLKGVDSTLKIQPAKLEDSAVYLCASSLLATPRWQYFGPGTRLTVT.

This rearrangement joins TRBV4-1 to TRBJ2-7; TRBD1 matches at 7 bases. Germline lookup yields CDR1 MGHRA and CDR2 YSYEKL. V lost 1 base and J lost 1; bases outside the gene matches: 10. CDR3 length: 17 residues. Here the CDR3 DNA reads TGCGCCAGCAGCCAAGGGATCCCCGGGACAGTTTCCTACGAGCAGTACTTC. This sequence encodes CASSQGIPGTVSYEQYF.

This chain links TRBV5-1 with TRBJ2-1, with 14 bases identical to TRBD2. Germline V gene lookup returns CDR1 SGHRS and CDR2 YFSETQ. The CDR3 extends over 18 amino acids. The ends lost 5 bases at V and 7 bases at J; junction bases unmatched: 14. As DNA, the CDR3 is TGCGCCAGCAGGCCTGGACTAGCGGGGGGCCAGTCTCGGAATGAGCAGTTCTTC. Amino acids: CASRPGLAGGQSRNEQFF.

This clonotype was recorded many times. The chain couples TRBV29-1 to TRBJ1-5, with 7 bases matching TRBD1. The CDR3 consists of 14 residues. Per the germline V gene, CDR1 is SQVTM and CDR2 is ANQGSEA. V dropped 6 bases and J dropped 4; count of bases not matched to a gene: 9. The CDR3 is CSVADRAGNQPQHF. The CDR3 DNA sequence: TGCAGCGTCGCTGACAGGGCGGGTAATCAGCCCCAGCATTTT.

This clonotype showed up just a few times. The chain couples TRBV3-1 to TRBJ2-5, with 8 bases identical to TRBD2. The CDR3 length is 17 residues. The trim removed 1 base at V and 1 base at J, leaving 8 bases unmatched. Per the germline V gene, CDR1 is LGHDT and CDR2 is YNNKEL (reference sequence). The CDR3 coding sequence is TGTGCCAGCAGCCAAGCTCGAGCCAGCGGGGGCCAAGAGACCCAGTACTTC. As protein: CASSQARASGGQETQYF.

This clonotype was picked up many times. The chain carries TRBV29-1 and TRBJ2-7; no clear D. The CDR3 loop spans 13 amino acids. V lost 3 bases, J lost 1 base, and 10 bases lay in between. CDR1 is SQVTM, CDR2 ANQGSEA, per germline. The CDR3 DNA follows: TGCAGCGTTGAGGATTTTCCGTCCTACGAGCAGTACTTC. This encodes CSVEDFPSYEQYF.

This clonotype occurred many times. V usage is TRBV20-1 and J usage is TRBJ2-1; no firm D call. CDR1 and CDR2 (germline): DFQATT, SNEGSKA (reference sequence). CDR3 length equals 14 residues. Deletions cut 0 bases from V and 3 bases from J, with 9 bases between. The CDR3 region has the DNA TGCAGTGCTAGAGATCTACGGGTCTACAATGAGCAGTTCTTC. It codes for CSARDLRVYNEQFF.

This clonotype has only a few counts. This chain uses TRBV6-2 or TRBV6-3 with TRBJ2-7, with D perhaps matching TRBD2 (7 bases). CDR3 length: 12 residues. Germline V gives CDR1 MNHEY, CDR2 SVGEGT. Trimming shortened V by 8 bases and J by 3 bases, and 11 bases separated the two germline ends. CDR3 residues: CASGGGYYEQYF. The CDR3 DNA is TGTGCCAGCGGCGGGGGCTACTACGAGCAGTACTTC.

DNA of the CDR3: TGTGCCAGCAGCCAAGTTTATCCAACCCGGGACACTGAAGCTTTCTTT. It specifies CASSQVYPTRDTEAFF. The V gene is TRBV3-1, the J gene TRBJ1-1; D ambiguous. The germline gives CDR1 LGHDT, CDR2 YNNKEL (reference sequence). Trimming removed 1 base at V and 3 bases at J, with 15 bases between. The CDR3 consists of 16 residues.

The rearrangement links TRBV2 to TRBJ1-6; D is perhaps TRBD1 (6 bases). Germline CDR1 reads SNHLY; CDR2 reads FYNNEI. The CDR3 loop spans 13 amino acids. The ends were cut back, 8 bases at V and 7 bases at J, with 12 bases in the middle. The CDR3 nucleotides are TGTGCCAGCCTGGGGACAACAAATTCACCCCTCCACTTT. It is translated as CASLGTTNSPLHF.

This clonotype was seen repeatedly, ten times or more. V gene TRBV11-2 combines with J gene TRBJ2-3; no definite D call. Between the trimmed V and J ends, which lost 0 bases and 4 bases, there was a span of 8 bases. There are 14 residues in the CDR3. Per the germline V gene, CDR1 is SGHAT and CDR2 is FQNNGV. The CDR3 protein is CASSLDPGADTQYF. As DNA, the CDR3 is TGTGCCAGCAGCTTAGATCCGGGTGCAGATACGCAGTATTTT.

This clonotype was counted many times. The gene calls are TRBV27 and TRBJ2-5, with D possibly being TRBD1 or TRBD2 (5 bases each). The CDR3 sequence is 12 residues long. V was cut by 4 bases and J by 7 bases, with 10 bases left in between. Germline V gene lookup returns CDR1 MNHEY and CDR2 SMNVEV (reference sequence). The chain's CDR3 is CASSSGDGTQYF. The CDR3 DNA follows: TGTGCCAGCAGTTCCGGGGACGGGACCCAGTACTTC.

The chain uses TRBV7-9 and TRBJ2-5, with D unclear. V lost 1 base and J 5 bases, leaving 17 bases between the germline ends. Germline V gene lookup returns CDR1 SEHNR and CDR2 FQNEAQ (reference sequence). The CDR3 runs to 16 residues. CDR3 sequence (DNA): TGTGCCAGCAGCTTAGGGGCCGTTATCATTGGGGAGACCCAGTACTTC. It codes for CASSLGAVIIGETQYF.

This clonotype was observed many times. The V gene is TRBV20-1, the J gene TRBJ1-1, with D maybe TRBD1 (5 bases). The CDR3 has 16 amino acids. The germline V and J ends were trimmed by 0 bases and 5 bases, with 19 bases remaining between them. CDR1 is DFQATT and CDR2 is SNEGSKA in the germline V gene (reference sequence). The CDR3 nucleotides are TGCAGTGCTAGAGATCGTCGTTGGGGCCGAGTGACTGAAGCTTTCTTT. Its translation is CSARDRRWGRVTEAFF.

Many counts were recorded for this clonotype. The V gene is TRBV20-1, the J gene TRBJ1-5; 7 bases align to TRBD1. Looked up from germline, CDR1 is DFQATT and CDR2 is SNEGSKA (reference sequence). V lost 6 bases to trimming and J lost 5 bases; unmatched junction nucleotides: 4. CDR3 length equals 12 residues. CDR3 in DNA: TGCAGTGCCCCAACAGGGGATCAGCCCCAGCATTTT. Protein product: CSAPTGDQPQHF.

This clonotype was seen repeatedly, ten times or more. The chain has TRBV5-1 and TRBJ2-3; D remains ambiguous. This CDR3 has 14 amino acids. V was shortened by 0 bases and J by 2 bases, with 7 bases between the two germline ends. Germline V gene sequence: CDR1 SGHRS, CDR2 YFSETQ. The chain's CDR3 is CASSLEGDTDTQYF. The CDR3 region has the DNA TGCGCCAGCAGCTTGGAAGGAGACACAGATACGCAGTATTTT.

The chain uses TRBV20-1 and TRBJ2-3; the match to TRBD1 covers 8 bases. The CDR3 runs to 13 residues. In germline, CDR1 is DFQATT, CDR2 SNEGSKA (reference sequence). The V and J ends lost 6 bases and 0 bases, in that order; junction bases with no gene match: 2. CDR3 in DNA: TGCAGTGCGCGGACAGGGAGCACAGATACGCAGTATTTT. It codes for CSARTGSTDTQYF.

In its sample, this clonotype ranks as large. The V call is TRBV10-2, the J call TRBJ2-3; 9 nucleotides align to TRBD1. Germline CDR1 is WSHSY and CDR2 is SAAADI. The V segment lost 1 base and the J segment 5 bases; nucleotides outside the gene matches: 4. This CDR3 is 15 amino acids long. The CDR3 loop is CASSEWGQGRDTQYF. CDR3 bases: TGCGCCAGCAGTGAGTGGGGACAGGGAAGAGATACGCAGTATTTT.

This clonotype came up a few times. The chain links TRBV20-1 to TRBJ2-1, with D perhaps matching TRBD1 or TRBD2 (6 bases each). Germline CDR1 reads DFQATT; CDR2 reads SNEGSKA (reference sequence). This CDR3 is built from 11 residues. V was trimmed by 3 bases and J by 15 bases, leaving 15 bases between them. The DNA for the CDR3 is TGCAGTGCTAGTATCAAGGGGGGCCTGTTCTTC. Protein: CSASIKGGLFF.

V gene TRBV20-1 combines with J gene TRBJ1-1; no firm D call. V dropped 3 bases and J dropped 3 bases, with 11 bases sitting between them. Germline V gene sequence: CDR1 DFQATT, CDR2 SNEGSKA (reference sequence). This CDR3 has 13 residues. The CDR3 loop is CSARGGRYTEAFF. The CDR3 nucleotides are TGCAGTGCTAGGGGCGGGAGATACACTGAAGCTTTCTTT.

This clonotype has only a few counts. The chain is built from TRBV11-2 and TRBJ2-1; 7 bases line up with TRBD1. V shed 6 bases, J shed 4 bases, and the junction held 21 bases outside the gene matches. Per the germline V gene, CDR1 is SGHAT and CDR2 is FQNNGV. The CDR3 spans 19 residues. The CDR3 protein is CASRLIHSTGTASYNEQFF. The CDR3 nucleotides are TGTGCCAGCAGGCTCATCCACTCGACCGGGACAGCGTCATACAATGAGCAGTTCTTC. The full variable domain, completed using reference TRBV11-2 and TRBJ2-1, is EAGVAQSPRYKIIEKRQSVAFWCNPISGHATLYWYQQILGQGPKLLIQFQNNGVVDDSQLPKDRFSAERLKGVDSTLKIQPAKLEDSAVYLCASRLIHSTGTASYNEQFFGPGTRLTVL.

This clonotype was picked up many times. The rearrangement joins TRBV24-1 to TRBJ2-5, with D perhaps given as TRBD1 or TRBD2 (5 bases each). The V end was cut by 4 bases, the J end by 1 base, with 9 bases between. The germline CDR1 and CDR2 sequences are KGHDR and SFDVKD. The CDR3 length is 14 residues. DNA for the CDR3: TGTGCCACCAGTGACCGGGACGGCCAAGAGACCCAGTACTTC. Amino acid sequence: CATSDRDGQETQYF.

The table lists this clonotype with many counts. J is TRBJ1-6 and V is TRBV9; 8 bases line up with TRBD1. The CDR3 totals 16 residues. Germline trimming cut 3 bases from V and 5 bases from J; bases unmatched to any gene: 7. Germline V CDR1 and CDR2: SGDLS, YYNGEE. The CDR3 DNA reads TGTGCCAGCAGCGCCCACCTGGACAGGGATAATTCACCCCTCCACTTT. It is translated as CASSAHLDRDNSPLHF.

On this clonotype: This may be a read error: a much more frequent sequence differs by one nucleotide. The gene calls are TRBV6-6 and TRBJ1-6; D gene ambiguous. V shed 11 bases and J shed 4 bases, with 21 bases lying between them. The CDR3 spans 16 residues. In germline, CDR1 is MNHNY, CDR2 SVGAGI (reference sequence). In DNA form, the CDR3 reads TGTGCCGGCACCCCTTTGGGAAAGGGTTATAATTCACCCCTCCACTTT. Its translation is CAGTPLGKGYNSPLHF.

This clonotype ranks as medium-sized. The gene calls are TRBV5-1 and TRBJ1-2; no reliable D call. V dropped 4 bases and J dropped 8 bases, with 15 bases sitting between them. Germline CDR1 SGHRS, CDR2 YFSETQ. This CDR3 spans 13 amino acids. The CDR3 loop reads CASSPDGSGGYTF. The CDR3 DNA is TGCGCCAGCAGCCCGGACGGTTCTGGGGGCTACACCTTC.

This clonotype was counted ten times or more. The J gene is TRBJ2-7, the V gene TRBV20-1; maybe TRBD1 (6 bases). With 0 bases removed from V and 7 bases from J, the gap between germline ends came to 16 bases. This CDR3 spans 14 amino acids. Germline lookup yields CDR1 DFQATT and CDR2 SNEGSKA (reference sequence). CDR3 coding DNA: TGCAGTGCTAGAGATTGGACAGTCGATACGGAGCAGTACTTC. This sequence encodes CSARDWTVDTEQYF.

The chain couples TRBV29-1 to TRBJ2-3; 11 bases fit TRBD2. CDR1 is SQVTM and CDR2 is ANQGSEA in the germline V gene. Trimming at V came to 7 bases and at J to 5 bases, leaving 11 bases not matched to a gene. The length of the CDR3 is 15 residues. This chain's CDR3 is CSAEAGTSGRDTQYF. The CDR3 bases are TGCAGCGCCGAGGCCGGGACTAGCGGTAGAGATACGCAGTATTTT.

This clonotype has a count of ten or more. V is TRBV7-2 and J is TRBJ1-2, with D possibly being TRBD1 (6 bases). Per the germline V gene, CDR1 is SGHTA and CDR2 is FQGNSA. The CDR3 is 14 amino acids. Deletions cut 1 base from V and 8 bases from J, with 14 bases between. As DNA, the CDR3 is TGTGCCAGCAGCTTAGATCGGGGGGCTTTAGGCTACACCTTC. It specifies CASSLDRGALGYTF. Looking up the rest from reference TRBV7-2 and TRBJ1-2 gives the full variable domain: GAGVSQSPSNKVTEKGKDVELRCDPISGHTALYWYRQSLGQGLEFLIYFQGNSAPDKSGLPSDRFSAERTGGSVSTLTIQRTQQEDSAVYLCASSLDRGALGYTFGSGTRLTVV.